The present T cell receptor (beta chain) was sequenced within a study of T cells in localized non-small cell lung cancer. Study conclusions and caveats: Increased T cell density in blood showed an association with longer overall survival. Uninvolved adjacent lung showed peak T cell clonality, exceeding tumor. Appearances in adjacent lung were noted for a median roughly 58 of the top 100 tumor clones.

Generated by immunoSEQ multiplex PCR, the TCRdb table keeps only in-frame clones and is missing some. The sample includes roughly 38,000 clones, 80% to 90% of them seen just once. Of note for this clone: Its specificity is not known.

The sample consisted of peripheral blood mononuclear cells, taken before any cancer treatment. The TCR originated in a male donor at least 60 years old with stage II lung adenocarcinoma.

CDR3: CASSPPTGNNEQFF. The DNA of the CDR3 is TGTGCCAGCTCACCCCCGACAGGGAACAATGAGCAGTTCTTC. V gene TRBV18 combines with J gene TRBJ2-1; 7 nucleotides line up with TRBD1. Germline CDR1 KGHSH, CDR2 LQKENI. The CDR3 covers 14 residues. V shed 3 bases and J 5 bases; nucleotides not matched to a gene: 4.